This TCR beta chain was recovered during a study of blood T cell repertoires in COVID-19. Sequenced by immunoSEQ multiplex PCR; TCRdb stores in-frame clones only, minus some. The repertoire has 200,000 to 250,000 clones, about 90% of them found once; the top ten carry roughly 3.7%. Which cohort a participant joined came from the clinical history participants gave. Participants classified as exposed had met a COVID-19 case within 2 weeks before study entry. The CDR3 consists of 15 residues. CDR1 is MDHEN and CDR2 is SYDVKM in the germline V gene. The ends were cut back, 1 base at V and 5 bases at J, with 13 bases in the middle.

Sequencing used PBMCs or T cells enriched from blood (not recorded which). V is TRBV28 and J is TRBJ2-3; a possible D gene is TRBD1 (5 bases). The sequence was obtained from a woman in her 30s who had been exposed to COVID-19. For the CDR3, the DNA is TGTGCCAGCAGTTTATTGTCAGGGCAAGGAGATACGCAGTATTTT. This encodes CASSLLSGQGDTQYF.